The next 19 T cell receptor beta chains were all read from a single sample in a study of blood T cell repertoires in COVID-19. Generated by immunoSEQ multiplex PCR, the TCRdb table keeps only in-frame clones and is missing some. The table lists fewer than 65,000 clones, around 80% of them singletons, with roughly 10% in the top ten. The sample comprised peripheral blood. The receptor source for this set is a man between 25 and 39 years old with COVID-19, enrolled during active disease.

The chain combines TRBV12-5 with TRBJ2-3, with D maybe TRBD2 (5 bases). Germline loops: CDR1 LGHNT, CDR2 FRNRAP. CDR3 length equals 14 residues. Trimming removed 1 base at V and 2 bases at J, with 7 bases between. Written as DNA, the CDR3 is TGTGCTAGTGGTTTGGGGGGAGACACAGATACGCAGTATTTT. It yields the protein CASGLGGDTDTQYF.

The CDR3 bases are TGTGCCAGCAGCTTAGGCCCAGGGAAGAACGGGGAGCTGTTTTTT. Protein: CASSLGPGKNGELFF. The chain has TRBV7-9 and TRBJ2-2; possible D gene TRBD1, 5 bases. The CDR3 is made up of 15 amino acids. Trimming left V 1 base short and J 7 bases short, with 13 bases between. Germline V gene data show CDR1 as SEHNR and CDR2 as FQNEAQ (reference sequence). The whole variable domain, filled in from reference TRBV7-9 and TRBJ2-2, reads DTGVSQNPRHKITKRGQNVTFRCDPISEHNRLYWYRQTLGQGPEFLTYFQNEAQLEKSRLLSDRFSAERPKGSFSTLEIQRTEQGDSAMYLCASSLGPGKNGELFFGEGSRLTVL.

This clone was seen only a few times. The CDR3 here is CASKSGGYGYTF. The CDR3 region has the DNA TGTGCCAGTAAGTCCGGAGGCTATGGCTACACCTTC. The chain uses TRBV19 and TRBJ1-2; D ambiguous. This CDR3 is 12 amino acids long. CDR1 is LNHDA, CDR2 SQIVND, per germline (reference sequence). Trimming removed 7 bases at V and 4 bases at J, with 10 bases between.

CDR3 loop: CSVEVQRGQGNEQFF. The CDR3 nucleotides read TGCAGCGTTGAAGTTCAGCGGGGACAGGGAAATGAGCAGTTCTTC. The chain has TRBV29-1 and TRBJ2-1; 9 nucleotides match TRBD1. Looked up from germline, CDR1 is SQVTM and CDR2 is ANQGSEA. Trimming cost V 1 base and J 7 bases; bases outside gene matches: 8. The CDR3 is 15 amino acids.

The chain uses TRBV12-3 or TRBV12-4 and TRBJ2-7; D is unresolved. Trimming shortened V by 8 bases and J by 5 bases, and 7 bases separated the two germline ends. CDR3 size: 10 residues. Here the CDR3 reads CASGLDEQYF. For the CDR3, the DNA is TGTGCCAGCGGGCTGGACGAGCAGTACTTC.

V and J are TRBV11-2 and TRBJ1-1; possible D gene TRBD1, 6 bases. The CDR3 sequence is 17 residues long. Per the germline V gene, CDR1 is SGHAT and CDR2 is FQNNGV. V shed 0 bases and J shed 1 base, with 15 bases lying between them. The CDR3 spells CASSLDVINRANTEAFF. The CDR3, as DNA: TGTGCCAGCAGCTTAGACGTCATTAACAGGGCGAACACTGAAGCTTTCTTT.

The rearrangement links TRBV14 to TRBJ1-3; D remains unclear. Germline-derived CDR1 and CDR2 are SGHDN and FVKESK. Trimming shortened V by 0 bases and J by 0 bases, and 6 bases separated the two germline ends. The CDR3 spans 15 residues. DNA for the CDR3: TGTGCCAGCAGCCAAGAATTCAACTCTGGAAACACCATATATTTT. It translates to CASSQEFNSGNTIYF. The full variable domain, rest sourced from reference TRBV14 and TRBJ1-3, is EAGVTQFPSHSVIEKGQTVTLRCDPISGHDNLYWYRRVMGKEIKFLLHFVKESKQDESGMPNNRFLAERTGGTYSTLKVQPAELEDSGVYFCASSQEFNSGNTIYFGEGSWLTVV.

The chain employs TRBV3-1 (or the pseudogene TRBV3-2) and TRBJ2-5; D remains ambiguous. V lost 2 bases and J lost 4, with 11 bases in between. The CDR3 contains 14 residues. The V gene's germline CDR1 is LGHDT and CDR2 YNNKEL (reference sequence). The CDR3 nucleotides are TGTGCCAGCAGCCAAAGCTACAGCAGAGAGACCCAGTACTTC. Translating gives CASSQSYSRETQYF.

The V gene is TRBV29-1, the J gene TRBJ2-7; TRBD2 is a possible D gene (5 bases). Germline CDR1 reads SQVTM; CDR2 reads ANQGSEA. CDR3 size: 14 residues. V lost 4 bases and J 4 bases, leaving 17 bases between the germline ends. The DNA for the CDR3 is TGCAGCGTTGTACATCCCGCCCGGGGTTACGAGCAGTACTTC. Translated: CSVVHPARGYEQYF.

This clone was observed a few times. V usage is TRBV15 and J usage is TRBJ1-1; the D is unclear. This CDR3 contains 13 residues. Germline loops: CDR1 LNHNV, CDR2 YYDKDF (reference sequence). V was clipped by 3 bases and J by 7 bases, with 12 bases between them. The CDR3 bases are TGTGCCACCAGCAGTGGTAAAGAGATTGAAGCTTTCTTT. Translation gives CATSSGKEIEAFF.

This chain links TRBV25-1 with TRBJ2-5; 9 positions match TRBD2. The CDR3 contains 16 residues. The V and J ends lost 8 bases and 1 base, in that order; junction bases with no gene match: 11. The germline V gene encodes CDR1 MGHDK and CDR2 SYGVNS. The CDR3 here is CASSGFTSGSQETQYF. The CDR3 region has the DNA TGTGCCAGCTCAGGGTTCACTAGCGGGTCCCAAGAGACCCAGTACTTC.

This clone was detected once. The rearrangement uses TRBV25-1 and TRBJ1-1, with unresolved D. Germline V CDR1 and CDR2: MGHDK, SYGVNS. V was trimmed by 4 bases and J by 7 bases, leaving 10 bases between them. The CDR3 runs to 12 residues. CDR3 loop: CASSGQAFEAFF. The CDR3 DNA is TGTGCCAGCAGTGGGCAGGCCTTTGAAGCTTTCTTT.

This chain joins TRBV29-1 and TRBJ2-7; TRBD2 aligns across 7 bases. CDR1 is SQVTM, CDR2 ANQGSEA, per germline. This CDR3 region has 14 residues. V gave up 3 bases and J gave up 3 bases; unmatched junction bases: 8. The CDR3 DNA follows: TGCAGCGTTGAGCAATCTGGCGGGAGCTACGAGCAGTACTTC. Its protein product is CSVEQSGGSYEQYF.

The chain has TRBV7-8 and TRBJ2-7, with TRBD2 identical over 12 bases. Trimming removed 6 bases from V and 0 bases from J; junction bases left unmatched: 12. The CDR3 is made up of 18 amino acids. Germline V gene data show CDR1 as SGHVS and CDR2 as FQNEAQ. CDR3 residues: CASRRGGLAGHSSYEQYF. The CDR3 DNA reads TGTGCCAGCAGGCGGGGGGGACTAGCGGGCCATAGCTCCTACGAGCAGTACTTC.

This chain connects TRBV6-6 to TRBJ2-7; 9 nucleotides match TRBD1. V lost 6 bases and J lost 7; bases outside the gene matches: 4. CDR3 length: 12 amino acids. From germline, CDR1 is MNHNY and CDR2 SVGAGI (reference sequence). The CDR3 reads CASSRQGEEQYF. In DNA, the CDR3 is TGTGCCAGCAGCCGACAGGGGGAAGAGCAGTACTTC.

The chain combines TRBV29-1 with TRBJ1-1, with D possibly matching TRBD1 (5 bases). The CDR3 extends over 13 amino acids. Germline CDR1 is SQVTM and CDR2 is ANQGSEA. The V end lost 7 bases, the J end lost 4 bases, and 16 bases lay between the germline ends. CDR3 DNA: TGCAGCGGTCAGGGTTCGGTGCTCACTGAAGCTTTCTTT. Its protein product is CSGQGSVLTEAFF.

This sequence joins TRBV10-1 and TRBJ1-1; 8 bases match TRBD1. The CDR3 covers 15 residues. The trim removed 6 bases at V and 0 bases at J, leaving 6 bases unmatched. In germline, CDR1 is WNHNN, CDR2 SYGVQD (reference sequence). CDR3 loop: CASRNPGQVNTEAFF. The CDR3 nucleotides are TGCGCCAGCAGAAATCCGGGACAGGTGAACACTGAAGCTTTCTTT.

The CDR3 loop is CASSSLVDTNQPQHF. The CDR3 region has the DNA TGTGCCAGCAGTTCCCTCGTGGACACCAATCAGCCCCAGCATTTT. The chain couples TRBV27 to TRBJ1-5; TRBD1 might be the D (5 bases). Germline loops: CDR1 MNHEY, CDR2 SMNVEV (reference sequence). This CDR3 spans 15 amino acids. V was clipped by 4 bases and J by 3 bases, with 13 bases between them.

This chain connects TRBV25-1 to TRBJ1-5; D gene ambiguous. The germline gives CDR1 MGHDK, CDR2 SYGVNS. This CDR3 has 12 amino acids. V was cut by 8 bases and J by 5 bases, with 10 bases left in between. The chain's CDR3 is CASGGSHQPQHF. In DNA, the CDR3 is TGTGCCAGCGGCGGGAGTCATCAGCCCCAGCATTTT.